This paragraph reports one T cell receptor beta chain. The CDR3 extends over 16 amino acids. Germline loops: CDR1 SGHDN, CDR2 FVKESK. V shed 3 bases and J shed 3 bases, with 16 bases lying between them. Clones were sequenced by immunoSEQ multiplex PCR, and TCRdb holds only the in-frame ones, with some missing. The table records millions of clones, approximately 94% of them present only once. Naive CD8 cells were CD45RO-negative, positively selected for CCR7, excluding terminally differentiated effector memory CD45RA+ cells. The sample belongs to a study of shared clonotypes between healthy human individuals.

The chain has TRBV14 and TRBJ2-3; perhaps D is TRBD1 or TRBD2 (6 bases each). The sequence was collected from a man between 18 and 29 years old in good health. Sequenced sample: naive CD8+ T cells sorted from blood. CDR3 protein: CASSHYREAWTDTQYF. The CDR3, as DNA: TGTGCCAGCAGCCACTACAGGGAGGCGTGGACAGATACGCAGTATTTT.